The 20 T cell receptor beta chains listed next were all sequenced from one sample in a study of cytomegalovirus exposure and HLA in healthy donors. PCR primers comprised 60 Vbeta and 13 Jbeta primers. Data came from immunoSEQ multiplex PCR; TCRdb stores just in-frame clones and leaves some out. The sample has around 76,000 clones. Sequencing used PBMCs. These TCRs come from a boy younger than 18 in good health and CMV-seronegative.

This chain joins TRBV7-9 and TRBJ2-3; D gene ambiguous. The CDR3 contains 14 residues. CDR1 SEHNR and CDR2 FQNEAQ come from the germline V gene (reference sequence). V lost 5 bases to trimming and J lost 1 base, with 10 bases between them. CDR3 in DNA: TGTGCCAGCAGCCCCGGTCTGGGCACAGATACGCAGTATTTT. Its protein is CASSPGLGTDTQYF.

CDR3 amino acids: CASSPGTGHEKLFF. In nucleotides, the CDR3 is TGTGCCAGCAGCCCCGGGACAGGCCATGAAAAACTGTTTTTT. The chain couples TRBV14 to TRBJ1-4; TRBD1 agrees at 8 bases. Germline-derived CDR1 and CDR2 are SGHDN and FVKESK. The CDR3 spans 14 residues. The V and J ends lost 4 bases and 6 bases, in that order; junction bases with no gene match: 4.

The chain joins TRBV7-3 to TRBJ1-1; 11 bases map to TRBD1. Unmatched junction bases numbered 10, after V lost 5 bases and J lost 5 bases. Germline lookup yields CDR1 SGHTA and CDR2 FQGTGA. The CDR3 is 16 residues long. The CDR3 DNA follows: TGTGCCAGCAGCCCTCGGACAGGGGGCCCCAGGACTGAAGCTTTCTTT. Translation gives CASSPRTGGPRTEAFF.

The chain is built from TRBV4-1 and TRBJ2-7; D is possibly TRBD1 (5 bases). Trimming cost V 0 bases and J 2 bases, with 17 bases left between them. Germline lookup yields CDR1 MGHRA and CDR2 YSYEKL. The CDR3 has 17 residues. CDR3 DNA: TGCGCCAGCAGCCAAGAGGGTCTAGGGCCAGGGCCCTACGAGCAGTACTTC. This gives the protein CASSQEGLGPGPYEQYF.

The genes are TRBV27 and TRBJ1-6; D remains ambiguous. Germline CDR1 reads MNHEY; CDR2 reads SMNVEV (reference sequence). The V end was cut by 2 bases, the J end by 9 bases, with 5 bases between. The CDR3 loop spans 12 amino acids. CDR3 coding DNA: TGTGCCAGCAGTTTAACGGGTTCACCCCTCCACTTT. This gives the protein CASSLTGSPLHF.

The genes are TRBV21-1 and TRBJ2-7; the table's D call of TRBD2 was not tested on the DNA. TRBV21-1 is labeled a pseudogene. The CDR3 totals 18 residues. Here the CDR3 DNA reads TGTGCCAGCAGCAAAAGACTAGCGGGAGTTTTTCGTTCCTACGAGCAGTACTTC. Translating gives CASSKRLAGVFRSYEQYF.

For this clone: No conserved phenylalanine or tryptophan is present at the end of the CDR3, so a read error is the likely explanation. The V call is TRBV18, the J call TRBJ1-6; possible D gene TRBD1, 5 bases. With 3 bases removed from V and 4 bases from J, the gap between germline ends came to 7 bases. The CDR3 sequence is 14 residues long. CDR1 is KGHSH, CDR2 LQKENI, per germline. The CDR3 sequence: CASSPDSYNSPLHL. As DNA, the CDR3 is TGTGCCAGCTCACCCGACAGTTATAATTCACCCCTCCACCTT.

The chain combines TRBV6-6 with TRBJ2-1; TRBD2 might be the D (5 bases). Germline V CDR1 and CDR2: MNHNY, SVGAGI (reference sequence). This CDR3 has 14 residues. With 6 bases removed from V and 3 bases from J, the gap between germline ends came to 12 bases. This CDR3 reads CASSLERSYNEQFF. DNA of the CDR3: TGTGCCAGCAGCTTGGAGCGGAGCTACAATGAGCAGTTCTTC.

J is TRBJ1-6 and V is TRBV18; 10 nucleotides line up with TRBD1. The CDR3 totals 15 residues. V shed 2 bases and J 7 bases; nucleotides not matched to a gene: 2. Germline V CDR1 and CDR2: KGHSH, LQKENI. Written as DNA, the CDR3 is TGTGCCAGCTCACCAGGGGACAGGGGAAATTCACCCCTCCACTTT. Its protein product is CASSPGDRGNSPLHF.

With respect to this clone: Other DNA sequences in this specimen translate into the identical CDR3. V gene TRBV30 combines with J gene TRBJ2-1; a weak D match, TRBD1 (8 bases). Germline V CDR1 and CDR2: GTSNPN, SVGIG (reference sequence). The V end was cut by 5 bases, the J end by 5 bases, with 16 bases between. The length of the CDR3 is 14 residues. CDR3 bases: TGTGCCTGGGCAGGGGGCGCGGGGGACAATGAGCAGTTCTTC. It specifies CAWAGGAGDNEQFF.

The chain uses TRBV4-1 and TRBJ2-1, with 7 bases matching TRBD1. V dropped 0 bases and J dropped 1; count of bases not matched to a gene: 9. The CDR3 covers 18 residues. The germline gives CDR1 MGHRA, CDR2 YSYEKL. CDR3 loop: CASSQDTRGRGSYNEQFF. CDR3 nucleotide sequence: TGCGCCAGCAGCCAAGACACTCGGGGCAGGGGGTCCTACAATGAGCAGTTCTTC.

The J gene is TRBJ2-2, the V gene TRBV2; D is possibly TRBD2 (6 bases). This CDR3 has 15 amino acids. Germline loops: CDR1 SNHLY, CDR2 FYNNEI. Between the trimmed V and J ends, which lost 6 bases and 5 bases, there was a span of 16 bases. This chain's CDR3 is CASSSGVKMTGELFF. DNA for the CDR3: TGTGCCAGCAGCTCGGGAGTAAAAATGACCGGGGAGCTGTTTTTT.

V is TRBV11-2 and J is TRBJ2-4; no clear D gene. The CDR3 has 13 amino acids. V lost 5 bases to trimming and J lost 1 base, with 6 bases between them. From germline, CDR1 is SGHAT and CDR2 FQNNGV. The CDR3 coding sequence is TGTGCCAGCAGCCACCGGGCCAAAAACATTCAGTACTTC. Translated: CASSHRAKNIQYF.

The rearrangement links TRBV18 to TRBJ1-5; D gene unclear. The V end was cut by 0 bases, the J end by 4 bases, with 7 bases between. The CDR3 loop spans 14 amino acids. Germline V gene lookup returns CDR1 KGHSH and CDR2 LQKENI. CDR3 amino acids: CASSPPGENQPQHF. For the CDR3, the DNA is TGTGCCAGCTCACCACCGGGCGAGAATCAGCCCCAGCATTTT.

CDR3 loop: CASSLGRGRPIEQFF. The DNA for the CDR3 is TGTGCCAGCAGCTTAGGGCGGGGTCGGCCAATCGAGCAGTTCTTC. This sequence joins TRBV7-2 and TRBJ2-1, with D possibly TRBD2 on 6 matching bases. The CDR3 extends over 15 amino acids. In germline, CDR1 is SGHTA, CDR2 FQGNSA. Deletions cut 1 base from V and 10 bases from J, with 17 bases between.

The rearrangement uses TRBV13 and TRBJ2-6, with 8 bases identical to TRBD1. The J segment lost 2 bases and the V segment lost 2 bases, leaving 11 bases of the junction unmatched. This CDR3 is 19 amino acids long. The germline V gene encodes CDR1 PRHDT and CDR2 FYEKMQ (reference sequence). The CDR3 spells CASSLTSDRVTAGANVLTF. DNA for the CDR3: TGTGCCAGCAGCTTAACATCGGACAGGGTGACTGCTGGGGCCAACGTCCTGACTTTC.

The rearrangement links TRBV13 to TRBJ2-3, with no clear D. The CDR3 covers 14 residues. Trimming pared 1 base from V and 0 bases from J, leaving 5 bases between. The germline gives CDR1 PRHDT, CDR2 FYEKMQ (reference sequence). CDR3 nucleotide sequence: TGTGCCAGCAGCTTAGTAACTAGCACAGATACGCAGTATTTT. It translates to CASSLVTSTDTQYF. Filled out from reference TRBV13 and TRBJ2-3, the complete variable domain reads AAGVIQSPRHLIKEKRETATLKCYPIPRHDTVYWYQQGPGQDPQFLISFYEKMQSDKGSIPDRFSAQQFSDYHSELNMSSLELGDSALYFCASSLVTSTDTQYFGPGTRLTVL.

The V gene is TRBV29-1, the J gene TRBJ1-1; D unresolved. The V gene's germline CDR1 is SQVTM and CDR2 ANQGSEA. The CDR3 is 12 residues long. Trimming left V 7 bases short and J 4 bases short, with 13 bases between. The DNA of the CDR3 is TGCAGCGCCCTAGAGGGCCTCACTGAAGCTTTCTTT. Amino acid sequence: CSALEGLTEAFF.

The chain recombines TRBV29-1 with TRBJ1-5; 9 bases map to TRBD1. Germline V gene lookup returns CDR1 SQVTM and CDR2 ANQGSEA. The CDR3 totals 14 residues. Trimming removed 7 bases from V and 2 bases from J; junction bases left unmatched: 6. CDR3 coding DNA: TGCAGCGCAGGACAGGGGAAGGGCAATCAGCCCCAGCATTTT. Its translation: CSAGQGKGNQPQHF.

The CDR3 nucleotides are TGCGCCAGCAGCCACCTTGGGACAGGGGGATCCTATGGCTACACCTTC. Translated: CASSHLGTGGSYGYTF. This chain links TRBV4-3 with TRBJ1-2; 11 positions agree with TRBD1. J gave up 4 bases and V 3 bases, and 7 bases lay outside the gene matches. The CDR3 has 16 residues. The germline CDR1 and CDR2 sequences are LGHNA and YSLEER.